This TCR beta chain comes out of a study of blood T cell repertoires in COVID-19. Background on the study: T cells, B-cell-depleted T cells, or PBMCs provided the cDNA or gDNA that served as material.

This clone was found once. Clones were read by immunoSEQ multiplex PCR, and TCRdb kept only the in-frame ones, dropping some. In the table there are 120,000 or so clones, more than 75% of which are singletons. Looked up from germline, CDR1 is KGHDR and CDR2 is SFDVKD. The CDR3 spans 15 residues. The J segment lost 2 bases and the V segment lost 5 bases, leaving 6 bases of the junction unmatched. The receptor was derived from a man aged 45-60 years with acute or convalescent COVID-19. The rearrangement uses TRBV24-1 and TRBJ1-2; 8 bases line up with TRBD1. The source material was peripheral blood. CDR3 bases: TGTGCCACCAGTGTTTGGACAGGGCGAAACTATGGCTACACCTTC. Translating it yields CATSVWTGRNYGYTF.